This T cell receptor beta chain was found in a study of CD8+ T cells in alopecia areata. Turning to the study itself: Donors of skin were C3H/HeJ mice aged about 6-12 months with spontaneous alopecia, and recipients were approximately 6-11-week-old female C3H/HeJ mice.

The CDR3 is 14 amino acids. Germline CDR1 and CDR2: NNHDY and SYVADS. Trimming shortened V by 6 bases and J by 0 bases, and 9 bases separated the two germline ends. TCR sequencing used cDNA made by reverse transcription of extracted RNA. Profiling relied on immunoSEQ multiplex PCR, and the TCRdb table lists in-frame clones only, not all of them. The sample was found to contain some 120,000 clones, and every one recurs. Concerning this clone: These gene names are mouse names. Read coverage stops 4 residues before the CDR3 terminus; the germline J gene supplies the remainder.

The sequence was collected from a C3H/HeJ mouse with alopecia areata. Mice of this strain are of MHC haplotype H2-k. The source material was lesional skin. The V gene is TRBV13-3, the J gene TRBJ1-4; TRBD1 might be the D (5 bases). The CDR3 sequence is CASKTDLSNERLFF. The sequenced part of the CDR3 DNA is TGTGCCAGCAAGACAGACCTTTCCAACGAA.